The entry below describes one T cell receptor (beta chain). What it binds is unknown. This sample is part of a study of cytomegalovirus exposure and HLA in healthy donors. Study results and caveats: Earlier findings revealed that most TCR beta V segments proved productive either about 90% or about 30% of the time.

The PCR made use of 60 Vbeta and 13 Jbeta primers. Libraries were prepared by immunoSEQ multiplex PCR; TCRdb keeps only in-frame clonotypes and omits some of them. The sample has roughly 80,000 clones; approximately 84% are singletons. The TCR originated in a woman between 50 and 59 years old in good health and CMV-seronegative. The sample consisted of PBMCs.

The CDR3 here is CASKGTHNEQFF. The CDR3 DNA is TGTGCCTCCAAGGGGACTCACAATGAGCAGTTCTTC. V gene TRBV10-3 combines with J gene TRBJ2-1; possible D gene TRBD2, 6 bases. Germline V gives CDR1 ENHRY, CDR2 SYGVKD. The CDR3 loop spans 12 amino acids. V shed 11 bases and J shed 5 bases, with 13 bases lying between them.